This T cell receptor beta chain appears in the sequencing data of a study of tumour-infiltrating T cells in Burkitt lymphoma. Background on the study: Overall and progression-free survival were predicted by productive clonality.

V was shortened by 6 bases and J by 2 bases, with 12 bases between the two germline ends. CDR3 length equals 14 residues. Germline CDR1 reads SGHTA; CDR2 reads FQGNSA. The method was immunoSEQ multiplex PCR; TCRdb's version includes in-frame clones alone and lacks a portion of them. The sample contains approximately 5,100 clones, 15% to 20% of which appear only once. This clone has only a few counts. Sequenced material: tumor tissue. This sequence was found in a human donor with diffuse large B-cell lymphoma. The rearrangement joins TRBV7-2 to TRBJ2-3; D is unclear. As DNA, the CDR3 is TGTGCCAGCAGGGTCGGAAGAGCCACAGATACGCAGTATTTT. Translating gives CASRVGRATDTQYF.